This is a list of T cell receptor beta chains from one sample in a study of cytomegalovirus exposure and HLA in healthy donors. This table comes from immunoSEQ multiplex PCR, and its TCRdb copy is limited to in-frame clones, with some not included. This table holds fewer than 120,000 clones, around 88% found once. The sequenced sample consisted of PBMCs. All receptors derive from a man aged 35 to 55 in good health and CMV-seronegative. Each CDR3 is given with its conserved first and last residue. A D gene is named only where the DNA matches it firmly. Some rows have no size entry. The others give once, few or many, or a class for an expanded clone.

d_call j_call v_call clone_size cdr3_nt cdr3_aa
TRBD1 TRBJ1-2 TRBV6-4 NA TGTGCCAGCAGAGGACAGGGGTCTAACTATGGCTACACCTTC CASRGQGSNYGYTF
NA TRBJ1-1 TRBV5-4 NA TGTGCCAGCAGCTTCTCCAGGTCGGGGAGCACTGAAGCTTTCTTT CASSFSRSGSTEAFF
NA TRBJ1-1 TRBV2 NA TGTGCCAGCAGTGGGAAGGCAGGGAAGACCTCGTCAACAGCTTTCTTT CASSGKAGKTSSTAFF
NA TRBJ2-1 TRBV7-7 NA TGTGCCAGCAGCTTAGTGATACTTCTTTACAATGAGCAGTTCTTC CASSLVILLYNEQFF
NA TRBJ2-5 TRBV7-9 NA TGTGCCAGCAGCTTAGGGGGCCTCGGCCAAGAGACCCAGTACTTC CASSLGGLGQETQYF
TRBD2 TRBJ2-2 TRBV29-1 once TGCAGCGTCCGGACTAGCCAGGGATCAGTTAACACCGGGGAGCTGTTTTTT CSVRTSQGSVNTGELFF
TRBD2 TRBJ2-1 TRBV28 NA TGTGCCAGCAGTTTCTCCCTAGCGGGCGAGTCCTACAATGAGCAGTTCTTC CASSFSLAGESYNEQFF
TRBD1 TRBJ1-6 TRBV7-6 NA TGTGCCAGCAGCTTTACCCAGGACAGGAGGAATTCACCCCTCCACTTT CASSFTQDRRNSPLHF
TRBD1 TRBJ1-4 TRBV6-5 NA TGTGCCAGCACCGGGGACAGGGCTTATGAAAAACTGTTTTTT CASTGDRAYEKLFF
TRBD1 TRBJ1-2 TRBV7-9 NA TGTGCCAGCAGCTGGACCAGGGGGATTTCAGATGGCTACACCTTC CASSWTRGISDGYTF
TRBD1 TRBJ2-7 TRBV2 NA TGTGCCAGCAGGCGGGACAGGAAGACCTACGAGCAGTACTTC CASRRDRKTYEQYF
TRBD2 TRBJ2-1 TRBV7-8 NA TGTGCCAGCAGCCCACAAACCCTAGCGGGGGGCGGAGAGCAGTTCTTC CASSPQTLAGGGEQFF
TRBD1 TRBJ2-1 TRBV7-9 NA TGTGCCAGCAGCTGGACAGGGGTGGTTGAGCAGTTCTTC CASSWTGVVEQFF
TRBD2 TRBJ2-5 TRBV9 NA TGTGCCAGCAGCGCCTCGGGGGGGCAAGAGACCCAGTACTTC CASSASGGQETQYF
NA TRBJ1-5 TRBV7-9 NA TGTGCCAGCAGCTCGGAGGGCAATCAGCCCCAGCATTTT CASSSEGNQPQHF
NA TRBJ2-5 TRBV5-4 NA TGTGCCAGCAGCGGCAGGGGGGTAGAGACCCAGTACTTC CASSGRGVETQYF
NA TRBJ1-2 TRBV29-1 NA TGCAGCGTTGAGAGGCAGATCTATGGCTACACCTTC CSVERQIYGYTF
NA TRBJ2-3 TRBV4-1 NA TGCGCCAGCAGCCATGGGGGGGCCGGAGATACGCAGTATTTT CASSHGGAGDTQYF
NA TRBJ1-1 TRBV5-1 NA TGCGCCAGCAGGGACAGCCCCAACACTGAAGCTTTCTTT CASRDSPNTEAFF
TRBD1 TRBJ1-1 TRBV10-3 NA TGTGCCATCAGAGCTATAGGGGGCGACACTGAAGCTTTCTTT CAIRAIGGDTEAFF
NA TRBJ2-5 TRBV5-1 NA TGCGCCAGCAGCGGTGATGTCGGAGAGACCCAGTACTTC CASSGDVGETQYF
TRBD1 TRBJ1-3 TRBV5-1 NA TGCGCCAGCAGCTTGGCGGGACAGGGGAGGATTTCTGGAAACACCATATATTTT CASSLAGQGRISGNTIYF
NA TRBJ2-7 TRBV28 NA TGTGCCAGCAGTTTACCATTGGGGGGCGAGCAGTACTTC CASSLPLGGEQYF
NA TRBJ1-5 TRBV30 NA TGTGCCTGGAGTGTTACAGGGATGCAGCCCCAGCATTTT CAWSVTGMQPQHF
TRBD1 TRBJ1-6 TRBV5-5 NA TGTGCCAGCAGCTTGGACTGGGACAGAAATTCACCCCTCCACTTT CASSLDWDRNSPLHF
NA TRBJ2-7 TRBV5-1 NA TGCGCCAGCAGCTTGTGGGAGCTCTCCTACGAGCAGTACTTC CASSLWELSYEQYF
TRBD1 TRBJ1-3 TRBV6-1 NA TGTGCCAGCAGACAGGGGGCTGGAAACACCATATATTTT CASRQGAGNTIYF
TRBD1 TRBJ1-1 TRBV19 NA TGTGCCAGTAGCCCCCTGGACAGGATCGACACTGAAGCTTTCTTT CASSPLDRIDTEAFF
TRBD1 TRBJ1-1 TRBV7-9 NA TGTGCCAGCAGCTTAGAGGGGGCCACTGAAGCTTTCTTT CASSLEGATEAFF
NA TRBJ1-3 TRBV7-9 NA TGTGCCAGCAGCTCTAATCAGGGTTATGGAAACACCATATATTTT CASSSNQGYGNTIYF
TRBD2 TRBJ2-7 TRBV6-1 NA TGTGCCAGCAGTGGGGGGGGTTCCTACGAGCAGTACTTC CASSGGGSYEQYF
NA TRBJ2-7 TRBV7-2 NA TGTGCCAGCAGCTTACAGGGGAAGGGTTCCTACGAGCAGTACTTC CASSLQGKGSYEQYF
NA TRBJ1-4 TRBV5-4 NA TGTGCCAGCAGCCGGGGCGGGGCGGAAGTCGGTGAAAAACTGTTTTTT CASSRGGAEVGEKLFF